The TCR beta chain under discussion was sequenced for a study of blood T cells in healthy people across ages. General study results and limits: No one knew whether donors had CMV, which possibly confounded expanded clonotype changes. Per million T cells, TCR beta diversity dropped roughly linearly as age increased.

Donors each provided around 9 milliliters of peripheral blood. About this clonotype itself: Antigen unknown.

With a J-beta primer mix and a sample-barcoded 5' primer, a second PCR ran about 7 to 12 cycles. Via MiXCR, TCRdb re-called the 5' RACE reads, giving one row per CDR3 protein. The sample yields about 580,000 distinct CDR3 sequences, roughly 48% seen once. The CDR3 contains 15 residues. The ends were cut back, 1 base at V and 2 bases at J, with 12 bases in the middle. Germline V gene data show CDR1 as MNHNS and CDR2 as SASEGT. The gene calls are TRBV6-1 and TRBJ2-7; D is uncertain. The clonotype comes from a man at least 80 years old in good health. Material for sequencing was blood. CDR3 amino acids: CASSEEAGLTYEQYV. CDR3 DNA: TGTGCCAGCAGTGAAGAGGCAGGATTAACCTACGAGCAGTACGTC.